This T cell receptor beta chain was observed in a study of blood T cell repertoires in COVID-19. Clones were sequenced by immunoSEQ multiplex PCR, and TCRdb holds only the in-frame ones, with some missing. The sample holds over 300,000 clones; 87% are singletons and the top ten take 5.5% to 7%. The CDR3 covers 11 residues. Germline CDR1 DFQATT, CDR2 SNEGSKA (reference sequence). V lost 5 bases and J lost 5; bases outside the gene matches: 3. The sample taken for sequencing was PBMCs or T cells enriched from blood (not recorded which). The gene calls are TRBV20-1 and TRBJ2-7; the match to TRBD1 covers 7 bases. This TCR derives from a woman aged 25 to 39 who had recovered from COVID-19. This CDR3 is CSAAGTDEQYF. CDR3 bases: TGCAGTGCTGCAGGGACAGACGAGCAGTACTTC.